This T cell receptor (beta chain) was sequenced for a study of Ad26.COV2.S vaccination and SARS-CoV-2 variants. Germline V gene data show CDR1 as MRHNA and CDR2 as SNTAGT. Trimming took off 3 bases at V and 0 bases at J, with 6 bases between the two ends. There are 14 residues in the CDR3. Treatment of the sample: some 20 received Ad26.COV2.S at low or high dose, single or two shots; roughly 5 received placebo; per-sample allocation not given. After the first vaccine or placebo injection, samples were drawn on day 63. Boston provided a donor who was an adult aged 18-55 years. Profiled with immunoSEQ multiplex PCR; TCRdb holds only in-frame clones, not every one. The sample records 380,000 or so clones, 80% to 90% being singletons.

This material consisted of peripheral blood, taken in a trial of Ad26.COV2.S vaccine versus placebo. This chain joins TRBV6-4 and TRBJ1-3; D is unresolved. The TCR originated in a person aged 18-65 years who received the Ad26.COV2.S COVID-19 vaccine or a placebo. CDR3 region: CASSETLSGNTIYF. DNA for the CDR3: TGTGCCAGCAGTGAAACCCTCTCTGGAAACACCATATATTTT.